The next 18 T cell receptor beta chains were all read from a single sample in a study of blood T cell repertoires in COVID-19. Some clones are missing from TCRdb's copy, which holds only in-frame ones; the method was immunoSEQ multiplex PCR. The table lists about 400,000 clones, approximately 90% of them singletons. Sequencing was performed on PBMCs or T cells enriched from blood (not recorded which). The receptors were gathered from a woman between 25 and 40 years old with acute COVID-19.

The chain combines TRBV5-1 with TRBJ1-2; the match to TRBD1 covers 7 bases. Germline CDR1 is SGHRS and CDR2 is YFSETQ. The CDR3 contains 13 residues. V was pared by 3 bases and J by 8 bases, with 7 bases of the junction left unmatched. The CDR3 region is CASSSGTAGGYTF. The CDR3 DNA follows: TGCGCCAGCAGCTCCGGGACAGCCGGCGGCTACACCTTC.

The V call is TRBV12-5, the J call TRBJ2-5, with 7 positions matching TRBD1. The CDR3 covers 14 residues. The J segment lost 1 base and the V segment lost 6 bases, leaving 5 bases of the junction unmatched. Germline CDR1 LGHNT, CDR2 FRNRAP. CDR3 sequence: CASGIRQGQETQYF. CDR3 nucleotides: TGTGCTAGTGGGATCAGACAGGGCCAAGAGACCCAGTACTTC.

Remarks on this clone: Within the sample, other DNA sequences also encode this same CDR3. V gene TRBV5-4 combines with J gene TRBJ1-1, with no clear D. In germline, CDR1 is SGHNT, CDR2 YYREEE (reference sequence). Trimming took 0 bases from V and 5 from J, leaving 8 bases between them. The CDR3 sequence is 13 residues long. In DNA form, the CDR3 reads TGTGCCAGCAGCTTGGGGGGAGGGACTGAAGCTTTCTTT. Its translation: CASSLGGGTEAFF.

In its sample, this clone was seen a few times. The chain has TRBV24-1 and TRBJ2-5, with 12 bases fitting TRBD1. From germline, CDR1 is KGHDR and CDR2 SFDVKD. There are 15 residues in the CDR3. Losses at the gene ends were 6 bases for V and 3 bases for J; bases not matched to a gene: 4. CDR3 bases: TGTGCCACCAGTCAAGGGACAGGGGGCGAAGAGACCCAGTACTTC. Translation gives CATSQGTGGEETQYF.

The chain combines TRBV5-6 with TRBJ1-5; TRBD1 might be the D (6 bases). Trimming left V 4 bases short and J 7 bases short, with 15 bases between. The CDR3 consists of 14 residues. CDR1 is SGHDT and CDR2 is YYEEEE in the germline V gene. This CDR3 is CASSAAQGMQPQHF. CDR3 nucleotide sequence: TGTGCCAGCAGCGCGGCACAGGGAATGCAGCCCCAGCATTTT.

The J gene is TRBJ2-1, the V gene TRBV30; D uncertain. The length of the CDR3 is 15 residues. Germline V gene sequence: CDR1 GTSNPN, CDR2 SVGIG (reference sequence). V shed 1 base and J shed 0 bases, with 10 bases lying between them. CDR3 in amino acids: CAWSGTSSSYNEQFF. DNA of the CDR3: TGTGCCTGGAGTGGTACTTCAAGCTCCTACAATGAGCAGTTCTTC.

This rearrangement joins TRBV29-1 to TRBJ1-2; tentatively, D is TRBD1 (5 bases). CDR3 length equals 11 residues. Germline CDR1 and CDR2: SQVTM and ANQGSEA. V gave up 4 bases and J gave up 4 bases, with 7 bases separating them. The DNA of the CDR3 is TGCAGCGTTGCGGACACCTATGGCTACACCTTC. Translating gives CSVADTYGYTF.

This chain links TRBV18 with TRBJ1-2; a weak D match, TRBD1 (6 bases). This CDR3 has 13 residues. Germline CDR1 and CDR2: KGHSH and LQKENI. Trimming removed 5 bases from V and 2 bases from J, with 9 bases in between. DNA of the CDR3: TGTGCCAGCTCATCCGGGACAAACTATGGCTACACCTTC. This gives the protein CASSSGTNYGYTF. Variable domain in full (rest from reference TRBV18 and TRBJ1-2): NAGVMQNPRHLVRRRGQEARLRCSPMKGHSHVYWYRQLPEEGLKFMVYLQKENIIDESGMPKERFSAEFPKEGPSILRIQQVVRGDSAAYFCASSSGTNYGYTFGSGTRLTVV.

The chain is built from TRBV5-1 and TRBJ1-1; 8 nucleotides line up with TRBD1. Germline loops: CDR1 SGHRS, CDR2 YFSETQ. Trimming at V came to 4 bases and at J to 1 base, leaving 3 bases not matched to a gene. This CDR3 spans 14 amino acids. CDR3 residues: CASSLTGGNTEAFF. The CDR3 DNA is TGCGCCAGCAGCCTCACAGGGGGGAACACTGAAGCTTTCTTT.

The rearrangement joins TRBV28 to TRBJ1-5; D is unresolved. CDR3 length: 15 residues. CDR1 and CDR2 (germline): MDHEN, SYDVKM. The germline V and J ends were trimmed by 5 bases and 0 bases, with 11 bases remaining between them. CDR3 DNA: TGTGCCAGCAGTACCGGGTCTTTTAGCAATCAGCCCCAGCATTTT. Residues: CASSTGSFSNQPQHF.

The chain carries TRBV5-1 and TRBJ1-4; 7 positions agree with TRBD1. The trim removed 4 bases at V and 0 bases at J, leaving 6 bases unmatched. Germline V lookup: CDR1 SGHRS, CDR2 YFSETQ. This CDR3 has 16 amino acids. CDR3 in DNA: TGCGCCAGCAGCCCGACAGGGACTGCAACTAATGAAAAACTGTTTTTT. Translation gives CASSPTGTATNEKLFF.

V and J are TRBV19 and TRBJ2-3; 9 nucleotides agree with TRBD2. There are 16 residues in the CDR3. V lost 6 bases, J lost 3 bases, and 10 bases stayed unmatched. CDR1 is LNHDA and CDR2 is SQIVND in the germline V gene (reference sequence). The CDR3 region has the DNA TGTGCCAGTAGCCCGATTCGCGGGGGGGATACAGATACGCAGTATTTT. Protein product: CASSPIRGGDTDTQYF.

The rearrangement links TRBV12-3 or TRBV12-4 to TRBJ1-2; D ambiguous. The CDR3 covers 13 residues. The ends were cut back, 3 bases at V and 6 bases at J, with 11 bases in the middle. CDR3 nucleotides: TGTGCCAGCAGTTTTGGCGGGGTTAATGGCTACACCTTC. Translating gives CASSFGGVNGYTF.

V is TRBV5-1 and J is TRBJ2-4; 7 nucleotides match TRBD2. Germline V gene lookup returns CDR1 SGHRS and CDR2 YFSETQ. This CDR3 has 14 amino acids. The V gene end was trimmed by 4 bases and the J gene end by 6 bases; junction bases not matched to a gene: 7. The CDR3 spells CASSTGSGGNIQYF. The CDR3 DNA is TGCGCCAGCAGCACCGGCTCGGGGGGAAACATTCAGTACTTC.

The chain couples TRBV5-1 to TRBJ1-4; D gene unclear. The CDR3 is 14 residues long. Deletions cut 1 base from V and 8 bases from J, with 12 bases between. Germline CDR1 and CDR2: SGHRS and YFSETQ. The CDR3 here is CASSLSESREKLFF. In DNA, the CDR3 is TGCGCCAGCAGCTTGTCTGAGTCTAGGGAAAAACTGTTTTTT.

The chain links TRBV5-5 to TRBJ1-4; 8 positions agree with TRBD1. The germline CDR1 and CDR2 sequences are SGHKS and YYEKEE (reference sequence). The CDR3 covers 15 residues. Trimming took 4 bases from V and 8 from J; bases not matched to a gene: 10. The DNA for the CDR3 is TGTGCCAGCAGCCCCACAGGGGGGAAAAGCGAAAAACTGTTTTTT. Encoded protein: CASSPTGGKSEKLFF.

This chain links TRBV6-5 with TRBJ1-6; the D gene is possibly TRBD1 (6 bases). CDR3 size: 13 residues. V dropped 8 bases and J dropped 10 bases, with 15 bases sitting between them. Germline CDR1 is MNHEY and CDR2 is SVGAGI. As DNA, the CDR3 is TGTGCCAGCGCCCGGGACATCTTATCACCCCTCCACTTT. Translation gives CASARDILSPLHF.

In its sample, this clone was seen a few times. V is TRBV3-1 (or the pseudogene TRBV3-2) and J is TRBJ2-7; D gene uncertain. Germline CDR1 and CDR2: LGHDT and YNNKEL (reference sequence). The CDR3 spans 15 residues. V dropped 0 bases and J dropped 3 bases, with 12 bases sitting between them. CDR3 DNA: TGTGCCAGCAGCCAAGATAGTCGCGGAGTCTACGAGCAGTACTTC. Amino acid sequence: CASSQDSRGVYEQYF.